This is a list of T cell receptor beta chains from one sample in a study of T cell repertoires in cytomegalovirus infection. MiXCR, run by TCRdb on the reads, gives a single entry per CDR3 protein. The sample lists about 130,000 distinct CDR3 sequences; more than 20% were seen once. Which antigens these TCRs recognize remains unknown. The sequencing input was PBMCs, sequenced either directly or after in vitro stimulation (not recorded which). Receptor source: a human donor in good health (CMV status not recorded). Some clones in this sample may be carry-over from other donors' samples. Both conserved end residues are part of each CDR3. A D gene is named only where the DNA matches it firmly. Rows give clone size only sometimes, using once, few, many, or a class for an expanded clone.

cdr3_nt cdr3_aa clone_size v_call d_call j_call
TGTGCCAGCAGTTTATTCGGGGGGCGAGAGACTGAAGCTTTCTTT CASSLFGGRETEAFF - TRBV12-3/TRBV12-4 - TRBJ1-1
TGCAGTGCCTCTCCCGGGCACATGAACACTGAAGCTTTCTTT CSASPGHMNTEAFF many TRBV20-1 - TRBJ1-1
TGTGCCAGCAGCAACCTATTTCTCACAGATACGCAGTATTTT CASSNLFLTDTQYF many TRBV25-1 - TRBJ2-3
TGTGCCAGCAGCTTGCTTTCAGGGATTGTTAGGTACACTGAAGCTTTCTTT CASSLLSGIVRYTEAFF few TRBV5-3 - TRBJ1-1
TGTGCCAGCAGCTCGGACAAAGGGAGTGGGAAGTATGGCTACACCTTC CASSSDKGSGKYGYTF many TRBV7-2 - TRBJ1-2
TGTGCCAGCAGCTTGGACCGAAGAAACACCATATATTTT CASSLDRRNTIYF few TRBV11-2 - TRBJ1-3
TGTGCCAGCAGCCTACAGGGACATGAGCAGTTCTTC CASSLQGHEQFF many TRBV7-2 - TRBJ2-1
TGTGCCAGCAGCTTAGCGTTGGGGGCGAGGGATGAGCAGTTCTTC CASSLALGARDEQFF many TRBV7-2 - TRBJ2-1
TGTGCCAGCAGCCCCCTGACTAGCGGGAGTACAGATACGCAGTATTTT CASSPLTSGSTDTQYF many TRBV7-3 TRBD2 TRBJ2-3
TGTGCCAGCAGTCCGGGACTAGCTTATAGTGAGCAGTTCTTC CASSPGLAYSEQFF once TRBV6-4 TRBD2 TRBJ2-1
TGTGCCAGCAGCGATACAGGGAACCAAGAGACCCAGTACTTC CASSDTGNQETQYF few TRBV7-2 - TRBJ2-5
TGCAGCGTTGTACTCCGCAGCTCCTACAATGAGCAGTTCTTC CSVVLRSSYNEQFF - TRBV29-1 - TRBJ2-1
TGTGCCAGCAGCGGGGATAACTATGGCTACACCTTC CASSGDNYGYTF many TRBV7-2 - TRBJ1-2
TGTGCCACCAGCAGAGAGAGGGGCTCTGGGGCCAACGTCCTGACTTTC CATSRERGSGANVLTF many TRBV15 - TRBJ2-6
TGTGCCACCGCGTCCGGGGGGTCTTACACAGATACGCAGTATTTT CATASGGSYTDTQYF - TRBV19 TRBD2 TRBJ2-3
TGTGCCAGCAGTTTGGACTCGAGCTCCTACAATGAGCAGTTCTTC CASSLDSSSYNEQFF many TRBV12-3/TRBV12-4 - TRBJ2-1
TGTGCCAGCAGCTCGACAGGGATTGGCTACACCTTC CASSSTGIGYTF - TRBV5-6 TRBD1 TRBJ1-2
TGTGCCAGCAGCTTGGCCCGGGGGGCCGTCACCGGGGAGCTGTTTTTT CASSLARGAVTGELFF - TRBV5-4 - TRBJ2-2
TGTGCCAGCAGCTTTAGTGGACCGAACAATGAGCAGTTCTTC CASSFSGPNNEQFF few TRBV5-4 - TRBJ2-1
TGTGCCAGTAGTATTTTGACTAGCGGTGCCTACAATGAGCAGTTCTTC CASSILTSGAYNEQFF - TRBV19 TRBD2 TRBJ2-1
TGTGCCAGCAGCGAGACCTGGACAGGCTCCTATGGCTACACCTTC CASSETWTGSYGYTF - TRBV6-1 TRBD1 TRBJ1-2
TGTGCCAGTAGTATGTTAGGAGCGACTGAAGCTTTCTTT CASSMLGATEAFF few TRBV19 - TRBJ1-1
TGTGCCAGCAGTTTTAAATCAGGGGTCACTGAAGCTTTCTTT CASSFKSGVTEAFF - TRBV12-3/TRBV12-4 - TRBJ1-1
TGCGCCAGCAGCCCAGAGCAGGGGGCAGATGGCTACACCTTC CASSPEQGADGYTF many TRBV4-1 TRBD1 TRBJ1-2
TGTGCCTCGCAGCGCAGGGAGGCCACTGAAGCTTTCTTT CASQRREATEAFF - TRBV19 - TRBJ1-1
TGTGCCAGCAGCTTAGCAGGCGGAGAGCGCTATGGCTACACCTTC CASSLAGGERYGYTF - TRBV7-9 - TRBJ1-2
TGTGCCAGCAGCCCCCGGGGGAGTCGTACAGATACGCAGTATTTT CASSPRGSRTDTQYF few TRBV9 - TRBJ2-3
TGTGCCAGCAGCTCCACAGATACGCAGTATTTT CASSSTDTQYF many TRBV12-3/TRBV12-4 - TRBJ2-3
TGTGCCAGCAGTGGCCCGGGACTAGCGGTGTACCAAGAGACCCAGTACTTC CASSGPGLAVYQETQYF - TRBV12-3/TRBV12-4 TRBD2 TRBJ2-5
TGTGCCAGCTCGGGACTAGCGGTCAATGAGCAGTTCTTC CASSGLAVNEQFF - TRBV6-2/TRBV6-3 TRBD2 TRBJ2-1
TGCAGTGGTGAGCGTCCCGGGGGCACAGATACGCAGTATTTT CSGERPGGTDTQYF - TRBV20-1 - TRBJ2-3
TGTGCCAGCAGCCGGGGGGGACTAGCGAGTAGTGAGCAGTTCTTC CASSRGGLASSEQFF - TRBV7-9 TRBD2 TRBJ2-1
TGTGCCAGCAGTTTAAGTTCCCACGAGCAGTACTTC CASSLSSHEQYF - TRBV12-3/TRBV12-4 - TRBJ2-7
TGTGCCACCAGGGCTAGGTGGGAAAGCACAGATACGCAGTATTTT CATRARWESTDTQYF many TRBV24-1 - TRBJ2-3
TGTGCCAGTAAGGTACAGGGCTTTGATGGCTACACCTTC CASKVQGFDGYTF many TRBV19 - TRBJ1-2
TGTGCCAGCAGCAACCCGGGACAGGGGTGGGAAAAACTGTTTTTT CASSNPGQGWEKLFF many TRBV7-2 TRBD1 TRBJ1-4
TGTGCCAGCACTCTCCAAGGGAACACTGAAGCTTTCTTT CASTLQGNTEAFF few TRBV6-6 - TRBJ1-1
TGTGCCAGCACACGATGGACAGGCCCCTACGAGCAGTACTTC CASTRWTGPYEQYF many TRBV6-2/TRBV6-3 TRBD1 TRBJ2-7
TGTGCCAGCAGCCCACCTACGGAGCTAACCCAAGAGACCCAGTACTTC CASSPPTELTQETQYF medium-sized TRBV6-2/TRBV6-3 - TRBJ2-5
TGCGCCAGCAGTGAGCCCACAGGCCATGAGCAGTTCTTC CASSEPTGHEQFF - TRBV10-2 - TRBJ2-1
TGTGCCAGTCGACCGGGACTCGTATTCTACAATGAGCAGTTCTTC CASRPGLVFYNEQFF few TRBV6-6 - TRBJ2-1
TGCAGTGCTAGAGATTTGGAGACCCAGTACTTC CSARDLETQYF - TRBV20-1 - TRBJ2-5
TGTGCCAGCAGCTCTCAACGGGGACTCCAAGAGACCCAGTACTTC CASSSQRGLQETQYF many TRBV7-2 - TRBJ2-5
TGTGCCAGCAGTTTAAAAGCCAGGGTCGATGAGCAGTTCTTC CASSLKARVDEQFF few TRBV28 - TRBJ2-1
TGTGCCAGCAGCTACTCCGGGACAGGGCTCGGAGAGACCCAGTACTTC CASSYSGTGLGETQYF - TRBV5-8 TRBD1 TRBJ2-5
TGTGCCAGCAGCTTAGATGGTAGGGAAGAGACCCAGTACTTC CASSLDGREETQYF - TRBV7-8 - TRBJ2-5
TGCGCCAGCAGTGAAGGGGAGGGCACAGATACGCAGTATTTT CASSEGEGTDTQYF - TRBV4-3 - TRBJ2-3
TGTGCCAGCAGTCCCCGAGAGGGCGTGAGTGCTTTCTTT CASSPREGVSAFF - TRBV12-3/TRBV12-4 - TRBJ1-1
TGCGCCAGCAGCCAAGATGGCAGGGGGGCTTTCTTT CASSQDGRGAFF - TRBV4-1 TRBD1 TRBJ1-1
TGCAGTGCTAGCGGTAGGGGGAAGAACACTGAAGCTTTCTTT CSASGRGKNTEAFF few TRBV20-1 - TRBJ1-1
TGTGCCTCCAAATTTGGGACAGGTGGATTGGAGCAGTACTTC CASKFGTGGLEQYF few TRBV7-9 TRBD1 TRBJ2-7
TGTGCCAGCAGCTTATACCCAGGACTAGCTTACAATGAGCAGTTCTTC CASSLYPGLAYNEQFF - TRBV7-9 TRBD2 TRBJ2-1
TGTGCCAGCAGCTTAGACCAGAATGGCTACACCTTC CASSLDQNGYTF few TRBV7-6 - TRBJ1-2
TGCAGCGTTTGGACAGGGAACACTGAAGCTTTCTTT CSVWTGNTEAFF few TRBV29-1 TRBD1 TRBJ1-1
TGTGCCAGTTCCGGGACAAAAGTTTATGGCTACACCTTC CASSGTKVYGYTF many TRBV19 - TRBJ1-2
TGTGCCAGTAGTATAGTAGCGCATTCCTACAATGAGCAGTTCTTC CASSIVAHSYNEQFF - TRBV19 - TRBJ2-1
TGTGCCAGCATGCCCGGACTAGCGGGACGGAATGAGCAGTTCTTC CASMPGLAGRNEQFF few TRBV6-1 TRBD2 TRBJ2-1
TGTGCCAGCAGCCGGGGACTAGCGGGTTGGACCGGGGAGCTGTTTTTT CASSRGLAGWTGELFF few TRBV28 TRBD2 TRBJ2-2
TGTGCCAGCAACGGACTTGAAGATACGCAGTATTTT CASNGLEDTQYF - TRBV14 - TRBJ2-3
TGTGCTAGTGGTTTGGTACTAGGGGCGCGGACAGATACGCAGTATTTT CASGLVLGARTDTQYF - TRBV12-5 - TRBJ2-3